This TCR beta chain is drawn from a study of blood T cell repertoires in COVID-19. Study overall: Acute and convalescent COVID-19 samples came from the United States, Italy and Spain. Sources were T cells, B-cell-depleted T cells, or PBMCs; the material itself was cDNA or gDNA.

V lost 5 bases to trimming and J lost 0 bases; unmatched junction nucleotides: 14. Germline V gene sequence: CDR1 LNHDA, CDR2 SQIVND (reference sequence). This CDR3 contains 21 residues. In the original workflow: Estimated nucleated cell counts came from reference gene primer amplification. The data were produced by immunoSEQ multiplex PCR, yet TCRdb's version contains in-frame clones alone and is incomplete. V and J calls and clone size are given by that table; D and trimming were obtained from the DNA. Counted here are more than 150,000 clones, about four fifths occurring once; the ten biggest clones make up roughly 0.56%.

The TCR comes from a man aged 60 to 69 with acute or convalescent COVID-19. Input material: peripheral blood. The chain combines TRBV19 with TRBJ2-4; 15 nucleotides line up with TRBD2. This CDR3 reads CASSSGLAGGQGSIAKNIQYF. CDR3 in DNA: TGTGCCAGTAGTTCCGGACTAGCGGGGGGGCAAGGGAGCATAGCCAAAAACATTCAGTACTTC.